These 27 T cell receptor beta chains were all obtained from the same sample, sequenced in a study of follicular helper T cells after annual influenza vaccination (dated by TCRdb to 2016 to 2017). In the paper's terms, the time point label means: 2014-2015 season, pre-vaccination. Library prep was done by the immunoSEQ multiplex PCR assay. TCRdb limited this immuneACCESS table to in-frame rearrangements with V and J called. A share of clones is missing; checked studies link under half to unresolved V genes, and the rest is unexplained. Present in this sample are around 25,000 clones, roughly 80% of which were seen just once. The ten most abundant clones make up 1% to 1.5% of the sample. The material was CXCR5+ CD38- circulating T follicular helper cells from blood, obtained on the day of influenza vaccination. The cell subset or site label on this specimen signifies: circulating Tfh, non-naive CD4+CXCR5+PD-1+ (ICOS+CD38+ or ICOS-CD38-). The receptor set was obtained from an adult who received the influenza vaccine.

V usage is TRBV5-1 and J usage is TRBJ1-6, with D uncertain. CDR1 and CDR2 (germline): SGHRS, YFSETQ. The V end lost 6 bases, the J end lost 0 bases, and 10 bases lay between the germline ends. This CDR3 spans 15 amino acids. This CDR3 reads CASTPTSSYNSPLHF. The CDR3 coding sequence is TGCGCCAGCACCCCAACAAGCTCCTATAATTCACCCCTCCACTTT.

V gene TRBV5-1 combines with J gene TRBJ2-1, with 7 bases identical to TRBD2. The J segment lost 8 bases and the V segment lost 0 bases, leaving 5 bases of the junction unmatched. This CDR3 region has 14 residues. Germline CDR1 reads SGHRS; CDR2 reads YFSETQ. The CDR3 loop is CASSLVGLGDEQFF. CDR3 in DNA: TGCGCCAGCAGCTTGGTCGGACTAGGTGATGAGCAGTTCTTC. Combining the CDR3 with reference TRBV5-1 and TRBJ2-1 gives the whole variable domain KAGVTQTPRYLIKTRGQQVTLSCSPISGHRSVSWYQQTPGQGLQFLFEYFSETQRNKGNFPGRFSGRQFSNSRSEMNVSTLELGDSALYLCASSLVGLGDEQFFGPGTRLTVL.

In this sample, this clone turned up once. This sequence joins TRBV5-1 and TRBJ1-1; D call uncertain. The CDR3 runs to 14 residues. Germline-derived CDR1 and CDR2 are SGHRS and YFSETQ. V lost 2 bases and J 8 bases, leaving 16 bases between the germline ends. In nucleotides, the CDR3 is TGCGCCAGCAGCTTCGGCGGGTACACTGAGGAAGCTTTCTTT. Protein: CASSFGGYTEEAFF.

This chain connects TRBV6-6 to TRBJ1-1; maybe TRBD1 (5 bases). Deletions cut 5 bases from V and 5 bases from J, with 21 bases between. Germline values: CDR1 MNHNY, CDR2 SVGAGI (reference sequence). This CDR3 contains 16 residues. Here the CDR3 DNA reads TGTGCCAGCAGTAGGGGAATGGGTGGGGGAGGTACTGAAGCTTTCTTT. It translates to CASSRGMGGGGTEAFF.

The chain has TRBV5-1 and TRBJ1-1; D unclear. CDR1 SGHRS and CDR2 YFSETQ come from the germline V gene. V was trimmed by 4 bases and J by 2 bases, leaving 9 bases between them. The CDR3 spans 13 residues. This CDR3 reads CASSPGTNTEAFF. CDR3 DNA sequence: TGCGCCAGCAGCCCGGGAACTAACACTGAAGCTTTCTTT. The entire variable domain, with the rest obtained from reference TRBV5-1 and TRBJ1-1, is as follows: KAGVTQTPRYLIKTRGQQVTLSCSPISGHRSVSWYQQTPGQGLQFLFEYFSETQRNKGNFPGRFSGRQFSNSRSEMNVSTLELGDSALYLCASSPGTNTEAFFGQGTRLTVV.

The chain couples TRBV2 to TRBJ2-7; D might be TRBD1 (8 bases). The length of the CDR3 is 12 residues. V was clipped by 10 bases and J by 3 bases, with 13 bases between them. The germline gives CDR1 SNHLY, CDR2 FYNNEI. For the CDR3, the DNA is TGTGCCACGACAGGGGAGGGCTACGAGCAGTACTTC. It yields the protein CATTGEGYEQYF.

This chain joins TRBV5-4 and TRBJ2-5; 8 nucleotides agree with TRBD2. Germline V gives CDR1 SGHNT, CDR2 YYREEE (reference sequence). The CDR3 covers 16 residues. V lost 4 bases and J lost 4; bases outside the gene matches: 12. CDR3 sequence: CASSIGGGRGRETQYF. The CDR3 coding sequence is TGTGCCAGCAGCATCGGGGGGGGGCGAGGACGAGAGACCCAGTACTTC.

The chain carries TRBV11-3 and TRBJ1-1, with 11 bases lining up with TRBD1. V was pared by 5 bases and J by 5 bases, with 4 bases of the junction left unmatched. The V gene's germline CDR1 is SGHNT and CDR2 YENEEA. There are 14 residues in the CDR3. The CDR3 nucleotides are TGTGCCAGCAGCGGCGGACAGGGGGCAACTGAAGCTTTCTTT. It is translated as CASSGGQGATEAFF.

V usage is TRBV5-6 and J usage is TRBJ1-6; the D gene is possibly TRBD1 (6 bases). V was pared by 0 bases and J by 13 bases, with 20 bases between. Germline lookup yields CDR1 SGHDT and CDR2 YYEEEE. The CDR3 consists of 16 residues. Here the CDR3 DNA reads TGTGCCAGCAGCTTGGTCGGGGACATGGCTCGGTTGCCCCTCCACTTT. It specifies CASSLVGDMARLPLHF.

The chain couples TRBV7-9 to TRBJ1-1, with D possibly matching TRBD1 (6 bases). V dropped 1 base and J dropped 0 bases, with 12 bases sitting between them. The CDR3 covers 16 residues. Germline loops: CDR1 SEHNR, CDR2 FQNEAQ (reference sequence). The CDR3 DNA sequence: TGTGCCAGCAGCTTAGGGCAGGGGATAATGAACACTGAAGCTTTCTTT. It translates to CASSLGQGIMNTEAFF.

The rearrangement uses TRBV5-1 and TRBJ1-4, with no clear D. Germline loops: CDR1 SGHRS, CDR2 YFSETQ. Trimming cost V 9 bases and J 1 base, with 10 bases left between them. The CDR3 loop spans 13 amino acids. Written as DNA, the CDR3 is TGCGCCACCAAGGAGGAAACTAATGAAAAACTGTTTTTT. Translating gives CATKEETNEKLFF.

The chain recombines TRBV5-1 with TRBJ1-1; D not certain. This CDR3 comprises 13 residues. V was pared by 7 bases and J by 2 bases, with 12 bases between. From germline, CDR1 is SGHRS and CDR2 YFSETQ. The CDR3 DNA sequence: TGCGCCAGCTGCGCCCCGCCCAACACTGAAGCTTTCTTT. This codes for CASCAPPNTEAFF.

This chain links TRBV27 with TRBJ1-5, with D possibly matching TRBD1 (6 bases). Trimming took off 3 bases at V and 5 bases at J, with 8 bases between the two ends. Germline values: CDR1 MNHEY, CDR2 SMNVEV (reference sequence). The CDR3 contains 13 residues. CDR3 protein: CASSFNRDQPQHF. Written as DNA, the CDR3 is TGTGCCAGCAGTTTCAACAGGGATCAGCCCCAGCATTTT.

V gene TRBV19 combines with J gene TRBJ2-3; D call uncertain. Germline V CDR1 and CDR2: LNHDA, SQIVND (reference sequence). Trimming stripped 9 bases from V and 4 bases from J, with 11 bases between. The CDR3 has 12 residues. This chain's CDR3 is CASKSRSDTQYF. The CDR3 bases are TGTGCCAGCAAATCCAGGTCAGATACGCAGTATTTT.

The chain couples TRBV7-2 to TRBJ2-5; TRBD2 aligns across 11 bases. The germline CDR1 and CDR2 sequences are SGHTA and FQGNSA. The CDR3 loop spans 15 amino acids. V shed 6 bases and J 5 bases; nucleotides not matched to a gene: 8. The CDR3 spells CASRALAGEVETQYF. The DNA for the CDR3 is TGTGCCAGCAGAGCACTAGCGGGGGAGGTGGAGACCCAGTACTTC.

CDR3 region: CASSHNNYGYTF. The DNA of the CDR3 is TGTGCCAGCAGCCACAATAACTATGGCTACACCTTC. This chain joins TRBV14 and TRBJ1-2; D is unresolved. Germline CDR1 reads SGHDN; CDR2 reads FVKESK. This CDR3 comprises 12 residues. The germline V and J ends were trimmed by 3 bases and 1 base, with 3 bases remaining between them.

This clone was found a few times. The genes are TRBV7-3 and TRBJ2-1; 11 bases are a match to TRBD2. CDR1 is SGHTA, CDR2 FQGTGA, per germline. V lost 7 bases, J lost 9 bases, and 8 bases stayed unmatched. CDR3 size: 14 residues. The CDR3 loop reads CASKISGGAFEQFF. The CDR3 bases are TGTGCCAGCAAGATTAGCGGGGGGGCCTTTGAGCAGTTCTTC.

This sequence joins TRBV11-3 and TRBJ2-3; TRBD1 might be the D (5 bases). Germline V gene data show CDR1 as SGHNT and CDR2 as YENEEA. V was clipped by 5 bases and J by 10 bases, with 16 bases between them. This CDR3 is built from 13 residues. For the CDR3, the DNA is TGTGCCAGCAGCCCCGGACAAACCATGTCGCAGTATTTT. It encodes CASSPGQTMSQYF.

V and J are TRBV5-1 and TRBJ1-2; tentatively, D is TRBD1 (5 bases). This CDR3 is 14 amino acids long. Trimming cost V 0 bases and J 3 bases, with 9 bases left between them. Germline CDR1 SGHRS, CDR2 YFSETQ. The CDR3 sequence: CASSLGGRDYGYTF. CDR3 DNA sequence: TGCGCCAGCAGCTTGGGGGGCAGGGACTATGGCTACACCTTC.

The chain's CDR3 is CASSFKAGGTDTQYF. As DNA, the CDR3 is TGTGCCAGCAGCTTTAAGGCCGGGGGCACAGATACGCAGTATTTT. This rearrangement joins TRBV11-2 to TRBJ2-3; D may be TRBD2 (5 bases). CDR3 length: 15 residues. The germline V and J ends were trimmed by 3 bases and 1 base, with 11 bases remaining between them. Germline loops: CDR1 SGHAT, CDR2 FQNNGV.

The chain links TRBV10-3 to TRBJ2-5, with TRBD2 identical over 11 bases. The length of the CDR3 is 14 residues. CDR1 ENHRY and CDR2 SYGVKD come from the germline V gene. V lost 6 bases and J lost 4; bases outside the gene matches: 4. The DNA for the CDR3 is TGTGCCATCAGGAGTACTAGCGGGGGAGAGACCCAGTACTTC. This gives the protein CAIRSTSGGETQYF.

The chain uses TRBV6-1 and TRBJ2-5; perhaps TRBD1 as D (6 bases). Germline CDR1 and CDR2: MNHNS and SASEGT. Trimming shortened V by 5 bases and J by 0 bases, and 10 bases separated the two germline ends. The CDR3 totals 14 residues. CDR3 in DNA: TGTGCCAGCAGTCTCGACAGGAACCAAGAGACCCAGTACTTC. Protein sequence: CASSLDRNQETQYF.

The V and J genes are TRBV6-5 and TRBJ1-1; the D gene is possibly TRBD1 (5 bases). Trimming pared 4 bases from V and 1 base from J, leaving 10 bases between. The CDR3 is made up of 14 amino acids. The V gene's germline CDR1 is MNHEY and CDR2 SVGAGI. Here the CDR3 DNA reads TGTGCCAGCAGTTTACAGGACCCGAACACTGAAGCTTTCTTT. Its translation is CASSLQDPNTEAFF.

With regard to this clone: One end of the junction varies from germline; a read error may be responsible. The same CDR3 also results from other DNA sequences found in this sample. V usage is TRBV6-5 and J usage is TRBJ1-2, with 9 positions matching TRBD1. CDR1 and CDR2 from the germline V gene are MNHEY and SVGAGI. The CDR3 is 14 residues long. Here the CDR3 DNA reads TGTGCCAGTAGTTATGGGACAGGGAACTATGGCTACACCTTC. Protein product: CASSYGTGNYGYTF.

The chain is built from TRBV27 and TRBJ2-2; D gene unclear. The germline CDR1 and CDR2 sequences are MNHEY and SMNVEV (reference sequence). The V end lost 1 base, the J end lost 1 base, and 4 bases lay between the germline ends. The CDR3 spans 14 residues. The DNA for the CDR3 is TGTGCCAGCAGTTTATGGCAGAACACCGGGGAGCTGTTTTTT. It yields the protein CASSLWQNTGELFF.

The chain joins TRBV30 to TRBJ2-7; D gene ambiguous. The germline V gene has CDR1 GTSNPN and CDR2 SVGIG (reference sequence). The CDR3 runs 8 residues. With 4 bases removed from V and 12 bases from J, the gap between germline ends came to 7 bases. The DNA for the CDR3 is TGTGCCTGGATGGTCGGGTACTTC. Amino acid sequence: CAWMVGYF.

This clone was observed a handful of times. CDR3 sequence reads: CASTGGPVLDEKLFF. The CDR3 DNA reads TGTGCCAGCACGGGGGGGCCGGTATTGGATGAAAAACTGTTTTTT. The chain couples TRBV6-1 to TRBJ1-4; a weak D match, TRBD1 (6 bases). Germline V CDR1 and CDR2: MNHNS, SASEGT. Deletions cut 7 bases from V and 6 bases from J, with 18 bases between. The CDR3 loop spans 15 amino acids.